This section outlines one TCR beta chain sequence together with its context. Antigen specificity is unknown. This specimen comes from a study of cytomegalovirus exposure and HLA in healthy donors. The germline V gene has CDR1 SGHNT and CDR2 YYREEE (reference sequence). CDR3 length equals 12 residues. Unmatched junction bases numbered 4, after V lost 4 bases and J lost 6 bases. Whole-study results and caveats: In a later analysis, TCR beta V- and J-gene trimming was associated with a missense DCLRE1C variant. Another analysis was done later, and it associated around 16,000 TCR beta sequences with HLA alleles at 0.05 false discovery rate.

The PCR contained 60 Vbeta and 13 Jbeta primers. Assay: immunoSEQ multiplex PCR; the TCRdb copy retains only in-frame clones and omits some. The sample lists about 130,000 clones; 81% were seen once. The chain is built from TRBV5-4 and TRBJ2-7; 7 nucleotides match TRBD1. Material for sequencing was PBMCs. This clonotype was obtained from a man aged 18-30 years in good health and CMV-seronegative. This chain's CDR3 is CASSRDSGEQYF. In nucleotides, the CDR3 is TGTGCCAGCAGCCGGGACAGCGGCGAGCAGTACTTC. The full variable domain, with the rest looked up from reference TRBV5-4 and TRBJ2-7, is ETGVTQSPTHLIKTRGQQVTLRCSSQSGHNTVSWYQQALGQGPQFIFQYYREEENGRGNFPPRFSGLQFPNYSSELNVNALELDDSALYLCASSRDSGEQYFGPGTRLTVT.